Listed here are 27 T cell receptor beta chains from one sample, sequenced in a study of neurological immune-mediated disorders. TCRdb re-derived calls from the 5' RACE reads in MiXCR, one entry per CDR3 protein. Among about 81,000 distinct CDR3 sequences listed, 3.5% to 4.5% were seen once. Time point meaning: longitudinal time-point 3. Material for sequencing was PBMCs. The receptors shown here come from a woman aged 60 to 75 with multiple sclerosis.

This clonotype was seen repeatedly, ten times or more. This chain links TRBV6-5 with TRBJ2-4; a weak D match, TRBD2 (5 bases). The germline gives CDR1 MNHEY, CDR2 SVGAGI. There are 13 residues in the CDR3. Between the trimmed V and J ends, which lost 6 bases and 5 bases, there was a span of 11 bases. The CDR3: CASRSRGQNIQYF. In DNA form, the CDR3 reads TGTGCCAGCAGGAGCCGGGGTCAAAACATTCAGTACTTC.

Points on this clonotype: One junction end does not reproduce the germline sequence, and a read error may be involved. V gene TRBV2 combines with J gene TRBJ2-2, with 8 bases matching TRBD2. The CDR3 loop spans 17 amino acids. The germline V gene has CDR1 SNHLY and CDR2 FYNNEI. The CDR3 nucleotides are TGTACCAGCAGACCCGGGACTAGTGGCGCGAACACCGGGGAGCTGTTTTTT. As protein: CTSRPGTSGANTGELFF.

This clonotype has ten or more counts. The chain is built from TRBV5-6 and TRBJ2-3; D may match TRBD1 or TRBD2 (5 bases each). There are 14 residues in the CDR3. V was clipped by 0 bases and J by 6 bases, with 11 bases between them. CDR1 is SGHDT and CDR2 is YYEEEE in the germline V gene. In nucleotides, the CDR3 is TGTGCCAGCAGCTTGGGGGTGGGGACCGATACGCAGTATTTT. Protein product: CASSLGVGTDTQYF. Drawing the rest from reference TRBV5-6 and TRBJ2-3, the complete variable domain is DAGVTQSPTHLIKTRGQQVTLRCSPKSGHDTVSWYQQALGQGPQFIFQYYEEEERQRGNFPDRFSGHQFPNYSSELNVNALLLGDSALYLCASSLGVGTDTQYFGPGTRLTVL.

This clonotype was picked up many times. V gene TRBV20-1 combines with J gene TRBJ2-3; D is ambiguous. Trimming removed 0 bases at V and 5 bases at J, with 15 bases between. The CDR3 is 15 residues long. The germline V gene has CDR1 DFQATT and CDR2 SNEGSKA (reference sequence). This CDR3 reads CSARDFDEARDTQYF. For the CDR3, the DNA is TGCAGTGCTAGAGATTTTGATGAGGCTAGAGATACGCAGTATTTT.

This clonotype was picked up many times. The V and J genes are TRBV12-3 or TRBV12-4 and TRBJ2-1; the D call may be TRBD1 or TRBD2 (6 bases each). Trimming took off 1 base at V and 2 bases at J, with 12 bases between the two ends. The CDR3 spans 16 residues. CDR3 DNA sequence: TGTGCCAGCAGTTTAGGGGGGGCGCTGACCTACAATGAGCAGTTCTTC. Amino acid sequence: CASSLGGALTYNEQFF.

Ten or more counts support this clonotype. The chain employs TRBV6-6 and TRBJ1-5, with a weak D call TRBD1 (5 bases). CDR1 is MNHNY, CDR2 SVGAGI, per germline (reference sequence). The CDR3 is 14 amino acids. V gave up 5 bases and J gave up 3 bases, with 11 bases separating them. The chain's CDR3 is CASSRTGYNQPQHF. In DNA form, the CDR3 reads TGTGCCAGCAGTAGAACAGGTTACAATCAGCCCCAGCATTTT.

This clonotype came up many times. V and J are TRBV7-8 and TRBJ1-2; D possibly corresponds to TRBD1 (5 bases). Trimming cost V 5 bases and J 4 bases, with 14 bases left between them. This CDR3 contains 14 residues. Germline CDR1 and CDR2: SGHVS and FQNEAQ. CDR3 nucleotides: TGTGCCAGCAGCACCAGGGACGGACCCTATGGCTACACCTTC. This sequence encodes CASSTRDGPYGYTF.

This clonotype was found many times. J is TRBJ1-5 and V is TRBV5-1; D is unresolved. The CDR3 contains 16 residues. Germline CDR1 SGHRS, CDR2 YFSETQ. V lost 2 bases, J lost 7 bases, and 19 bases lay in between. The CDR3 DNA follows: TGCGCCAGCAGCTTAATTCCTGGCAGCCCTGGGCAGCCCCAGCATTTT. This encodes CASSLIPGSPGQPQHF.

This clonotype has at least ten counts. CDR3: CASSSEGLYEKLFF. CDR3 DNA sequence: TGTGCCAGCAGCTCAGAAGGACTGTATGAAAAACTGTTTTTT. The rearrangement uses TRBV7-9 and TRBJ1-4; D not certain. Trimming shortened V by 4 bases and J by 6 bases, and 12 bases separated the two germline ends. CDR1 is SEHNR, CDR2 FQNEAQ, per germline (reference sequence). The CDR3 covers 14 residues.

This clonotype was counted ten times or more. The V gene is TRBV6-1, the J gene TRBJ2-2; D is unresolved. The germline CDR1 and CDR2 sequences are MNHNS and SASEGT. The germline V and J ends were trimmed by 2 bases and 2 bases, with 6 bases remaining between them. This CDR3 has 14 amino acids. The CDR3 DNA reads as TGTGCCAGCAGTGAAACAGTCAACACCGGGGAGCTGTTTTTT. Amino acid sequence: CASSETVNTGELFF.

This clonotype was detected ten times or more. This chain connects TRBV18 to TRBJ2-7; D is unresolved. Germline V gene lookup returns CDR1 KGHSH and CDR2 LQKENI. Trimming removed 2 bases at V and 3 bases at J, with 8 bases between. The CDR3 extends over 13 amino acids. As DNA, the CDR3 is TGTGCCAGCTCACCAGGTCTGGTCTACGAGCAGTACTTC. This codes for CASSPGLVYEQYF.

This clonotype was picked up many times. This chain links TRBV5-1 with TRBJ1-2, with TRBD1 matching 7 bases. Germline values: CDR1 SGHRS, CDR2 YFSETQ. The J segment lost 4 bases and the V segment lost 4 bases, leaving 7 bases of the junction unmatched. This CDR3 contains 14 residues. CDR3 bases: TGCGCCAGCAGCGCTTCACAGGGGAGCTATGGCTACACCTTC. Translating it yields CASSASQGSYGYTF.

This clonotype was observed many times. The V gene is TRBV5-1, the J gene TRBJ1-6, with D possibly TRBD1 on 6 matching bases. This CDR3 contains 15 residues. Between the trimmed V and J ends, which lost 0 bases and 15 bases, there was a span of 19 bases. Germline CDR1 reads SGHRS; CDR2 reads YFSETQ. CDR3 residues: CASSLGGSETGLLHF. The CDR3 nucleotides are TGCGCCAGCAGCTTGGGGGGCTCCGAGACAGGTCTCCTCCACTTT.

There are many counts of this clonotype. The chain has TRBV5-6 and TRBJ1-5; the D gene is possibly TRBD1 (6 bases). V was trimmed by 0 bases and J by 2 bases, leaving 12 bases between them. Germline lookup yields CDR1 SGHDT and CDR2 YYEEEE. The CDR3 sequence is 16 residues long. For the CDR3, the DNA is TGTGCCAGCAGCTTGGAAGCGGGGGCAGGCAATCAGCCCCAGCATTTT. Protein sequence: CASSLEAGAGNQPQHF.

This clonotype was recorded many times. The chain has TRBV6-5 and TRBJ2-5; a weak D match, TRBD2 (5 bases). The CDR3 spans 13 residues. The V end was cut by 0 bases, the J end by 8 bases, with 10 bases between. Germline V gene sequence: CDR1 MNHEY, CDR2 SVGAGI. The CDR3 reads CASSYSRGDTQYF. As DNA, the CDR3 is TGTGCCAGCAGTTACTCACGGGGAGACACCCAGTACTTC.

Ten or more counts support this clonotype. The chain is built from TRBV2 and TRBJ1-2, with 7 bases identical to TRBD1. J gave up 7 bases and V 4 bases, and 9 bases lay outside the gene matches. Germline-derived CDR1 and CDR2 are SNHLY and FYNNEI. The CDR3 is 14 residues long. CDR3 loop: CASSGYRGPVGYTF. In nucleotides, the CDR3 is TGTGCCAGCAGTGGTTACAGGGGTCCGGTTGGCTACACCTTC.

This clonotype was recorded many times. This sequence joins TRBV5-1 and TRBJ2-7; D unclear. CDR1 is SGHRS, CDR2 YFSETQ, per germline. V shed 1 base and J shed 2 bases, with 13 bases lying between them. The CDR3 is made up of 15 amino acids. The CDR3 loop is CASSLLVTPTYEQYF. The CDR3 nucleotides read TGCGCCAGCAGCTTGTTGGTGACGCCGACCTACGAGCAGTACTTC.

This clonotype was observed many times. This chain links TRBV10-2 with TRBJ1-1; D is unclear. This CDR3 has 12 amino acids. Trimming cost V 1 base and J 6 bases, with 6 bases left between them. Looked up from germline, CDR1 is WSHSY and CDR2 is SAAADI. The CDR3 region is CASSEWVSEAFF. The CDR3 bases are TGCGCCAGCAGTGAGTGGGTCTCTGAAGCTTTCTTT.

This clonotype was recorded many times. The chain employs TRBV20-1 and TRBJ1-2; tentative D call: TRBD1 (5 bases). The ends were cut back, 0 bases at V and 5 bases at J, with 16 bases in the middle. The CDR3 covers 15 residues. Germline V lookup: CDR1 DFQATT, CDR2 SNEGSKA (reference sequence). This CDR3 reads CSARDIGRERYGYTF. The CDR3 coding sequence is TGCAGTGCTAGAGATATTGGCAGGGAGAGGTATGGCTACACCTTC.

This clonotype occurred many times. The rearrangement links TRBV5-6 to TRBJ1-2; D is perhaps TRBD1 (5 bases). The V end lost 1 base, the J end lost 1 base, and 8 bases lay between the germline ends. Germline CDR1 is SGHDT and CDR2 is YYEEEE. The CDR3 consists of 14 residues. CDR3 bases: TGTGCCAGCAGCTTGTTTGACAGTAACTATGGCTACACCTTC. Protein sequence: CASSLFDSNYGYTF. The complete variable domain, with remaining parts taken from reference TRBV5-6 and TRBJ1-2, reads DAGVTQSPTHLIKTRGQQVTLRCSPKSGHDTVSWYQQALGQGPQFIFQYYEEEERQRGNFPDRFSGHQFPNYSSELNVNALLLGDSALYLCASSLFDSNYGYTFGSGTRLTVV.

This clonotype has at least ten counts. CDR3 sequence reads: CASSPHGTGTEKLFF. As DNA, the CDR3 is TGTGCCAGCAGCCCCCACGGGACAGGTACTGAAAAACTGTTTTTT. The chain links TRBV5-4 to TRBJ1-4; 8 positions agree with TRBD1. Trimming cost V 4 bases and J 7 bases; bases outside gene matches: 9. This CDR3 contains 15 residues. Germline CDR1 SGHNT, CDR2 YYREEE (reference sequence).

This clonotype was found many times. The V gene is TRBV20-1, the J gene TRBJ2-3; 7 bases agree with TRBD1. J was trimmed by 2 bases and V by 5 bases; bases with no gene match: 10. Per germline, CDR1 DFQATT and CDR2 SNEGSKA (reference sequence). CDR3 size: 15 residues. The CDR3 sequence: CSAPPGTASTDTQYF. The CDR3 DNA is TGCAGTGCTCCCCCCGGGACAGCCTCCACAGATACGCAGTATTTT.

This clonotype was observed at least ten times. This chain links TRBV20-1 with TRBJ2-5; D gene uncertain. Germline CDR1 reads DFQATT; CDR2 reads SNEGSKA (reference sequence). The V end was cut by 0 bases, the J end by 3 bases, with 8 bases between. The length of the CDR3 is 13 residues. The CDR3 loop reads CSARDPLEETQYF. CDR3 coding DNA: TGCAGTGCTAGAGATCCCCTCGAAGAGACCCAGTACTTC.

This clonotype was counted many times. V is TRBV5-1 and J is TRBJ1-2, with D perhaps matching TRBD1 (6 bases). The CDR3 runs 13 residues. Germline CDR1 reads SGHRS; CDR2 reads YFSETQ. The V end was cut by 0 bases, the J end by 4 bases, with 7 bases between. CDR3 sequence (DNA): TGCGCCAGCAGCTTGGAACAGGGCTATGGCTACACCTTC. Protein sequence: CASSLEQGYGYTF.

Ten or more counts support this clonotype. This rearrangement joins TRBV4-1 to TRBJ2-4; maybe TRBD2 (6 bases). Trimming removed 2 bases at V and 1 base at J, with 12 bases between. CDR3 length: 16 amino acids. Germline CDR1 and CDR2: MGHRA and YSYEKL. CDR3 nucleotides: TGCGCCAGCAGCCAACTGATGGGGAGGGCCAAAAACATTCAGTACTTC. Its translation: CASSQLMGRAKNIQYF.

This clonotype was picked up many times. The chain carries TRBV5-1 and TRBJ1-5; the D gene is possibly TRBD1 (6 bases). Looked up from germline, CDR1 is SGHRS and CDR2 is YFSETQ. The CDR3 sequence is 14 residues long. The V and J ends lost 4 bases and 0 bases respectively, with 8 bases between them. CDR3 sequence (DNA): TGCGCCAGCAGCGCGGACAGTAGCAATCAGCCCCAGCATTTT. It codes for CASSADSSNQPQHF.

Ten or more counts support this clonotype. The chain couples TRBV4-1 to TRBJ1-1, with 12 bases that match TRBD1. CDR1 is MGHRA, CDR2 YSYEKL, per germline. The CDR3 is 17 residues long. V shed 2 bases and J 1 base; nucleotides not matched to a gene: 5. The DNA of the CDR3 is TGCGCCAGCAGCCAAACCGGGACAGGGGGCCCGAACACTGAAGCTTTCTTT. This sequence encodes CASSQTGTGGPNTEAFF.